One sample yielded the 5 T cell receptor beta chains listed below, sequenced in a study of blood T cell repertoires in COVID-19. Measured with immunoSEQ multiplex PCR; TCRdb has only the in-frame clones, and not every one. The sample contains roughly 150,000 clones, just under 80% of which appear only once. Specimen: peripheral blood. All receptors derive from a woman older than 75 with acute or convalescent COVID-19.

The V call is TRBV6-6, the J call TRBJ1-6; 11 bases fit TRBD1. This CDR3 has 15 residues. From germline, CDR1 is MNHNY and CDR2 SVGAGI (reference sequence). The V and J ends lost 10 bases and 9 bases, in that order; junction bases with no gene match: 11. CDR3 sequence: CATNSGTGGPSPLHF. The DNA of the CDR3 is TGTGCCACCAATTCCGGGACAGGGGGACCTTCACCCCTCCACTTT.

The V call is TRBV5-1, the J call TRBJ1-1; 10 bases agree with TRBD1. From germline, CDR1 is SGHRS and CDR2 YFSETQ. The CDR3 is 12 residues long. Losses at the gene ends were 3 bases for V and 7 bases for J; bases not matched to a gene: 0. CDR3 residues: CASSWDRGEAFF. CDR3 nucleotides: TGCGCCAGCAGCTGGGACAGGGGTGAAGCTTTCTTT.

V gene TRBV19 combines with J gene TRBJ1-2; D possibly corresponds to TRBD1 (5 bases). CDR3 size: 14 residues. CDR1 is LNHDA and CDR2 is SQIVND in the germline V gene (reference sequence). Trimming removed 4 bases from V and 4 bases from J, with 13 bases in between. This CDR3 reads CASSRSGSGYGYTF. For the CDR3, the DNA is TGTGCCAGTAGTAGGTCAGGGTCGGGCTATGGCTACACCTTC.

The chain links TRBV7-9 to TRBJ2-2, with 8 nucleotides matching TRBD1. Unmatched junction bases numbered 8, after V lost 3 bases and J lost 5 bases. Germline V gene data show CDR1 as SEHNR and CDR2 as FQNEAQ (reference sequence). The CDR3 consists of 16 residues. The CDR3 region is CASSLEAGGQTGELFF. The CDR3 region has the DNA TGTGCCAGCAGCTTGGAGGCAGGGGGCCAAACCGGGGAGCTGTTTTTT.

V gene TRBV5-5 combines with J gene TRBJ2-2; no clear D. Germline V gene data show CDR1 as SGHKS and CDR2 as YYEKEE (reference sequence). The CDR3 spans 15 residues. Trimming took 1 base from V and 2 from J, leaving 9 bases between them. The CDR3 sequence is CASSLSHTNTGELFF. The CDR3 DNA is TGTGCCAGCAGCTTGAGCCATACCAACACCGGGGAGCTGTTTTTT.